This T cell receptor beta chain was recovered during a study of ipilimumab plus nivolumab after autologous stem cell transplantation. Study background: Median doses per patient: about five ipilimumab, under 10 nivolumab.

Ipilimumab, 1 mg/kg, started 14 to 28 days after autologous transplant. Patients got 3 mg/kg IV nivolumab weeks 1, 4, 7, 10, then biweekly through week 26. Generated by immunoSEQ multiplex PCR, the TCRdb table keeps only in-frame clones and is missing some. The sample records 15,000 to 20,000 clones, roughly four fifths being singletons. Germline CDR1 is SGHAT and CDR2 is FQNNGV. V lost 5 bases, J lost 5 bases, and 15 bases lay in between. CDR3 size: 15 residues. The source is a male donor with diffuse large B-cell lymphoma. The sequenced sample was PBMCs, obtained in a trial of ipilimumab plus nivolumab as post-transplant consolidation. V and J are TRBV11-2 and TRBJ2-2; D is possibly TRBD1 (5 bases). DNA for the CDR3: TGTGCCAGCAGCACATGGACAAGTCAGACCGGGGAGCTGTTTTTT. Amino acid sequence: CASSTWTSQTGELFF.